One sample yielded the 25 T cell receptor beta chains listed below, sequenced in a study of blood T cells in healthy people across ages. A sample-barcoded 5' primer and a J-beta primer mix were used in a second PCR of roughly 7 to 11 cycles. TCRdb ran MiXCR on the 5' RACE reads and lists one entry per CDR3 protein. The repertoire consists of around 900,000 distinct CDR3 sequences, with 29% occurring once and the leading ten covering 17%. Sequences were obtained from blood. All receptors derive from a woman aged 80 or over in good health.

This clonotype has more than one count but fewer than ten. V usage is TRBV27 and J usage is TRBJ1-2, with 7 nucleotides matching TRBD1. The CDR3 has 15 amino acids. Per germline, CDR1 MNHEY and CDR2 SMNVEV (reference sequence). The V gene end was trimmed by 5 bases and the J gene end by 2 bases; junction bases not matched to a gene: 8. The CDR3 nucleotides read TGTGCCAGCAGTCCAAGCACAGGGGTAAACTATGGCTACACCTTC. It yields the protein CASSPSTGVNYGYTF.

There are many counts of this clonotype. The J gene is TRBJ2-3, the V gene TRBV3-1, with 8 positions matching TRBD2. This CDR3 is built from 17 residues. The V gene end was trimmed by 3 bases and the J gene end by 8 bases; junction bases not matched to a gene: 16. CDR1 and CDR2 (germline): LGHDT, YNNKEL (reference sequence). The DNA of the CDR3 is TGTGCCAGCAGCCATCCCTTTCTAGCGGGCAAGCAGACTACGCAGTATTTT. Amino acid sequence: CASSHPFLAGKQTTQYF.

This clonotype has only a few counts. The chain carries TRBV5-6 and TRBJ2-1, with TRBD2 identical over 12 bases. CDR1 and CDR2 from the germline V gene are SGHDT and YYEEEE. V lost 4 bases and J lost 7; bases outside the gene matches: 18. The CDR3 is 19 amino acids. CDR3 coding DNA: TGTGCCAGCAGCCCACCCCAATATTTACTAGCGGGGGGAGTTAATGAGCAGTTCTTC. It specifies CASSPPQYLLAGGVNEQFF.

In its sample, this clonotype was seen many times. The CDR3 DNA follows: TGCGCCAGCAGCTCTATGCCCATCTCTGGGGCCAACGTCCTGACTTTC. Its translation: CASSSMPISGANVLTF. The genes are TRBV5-1 and TRBJ2-6; D remains ambiguous. The CDR3 length is 16 residues. The V gene lost 3 bases and the J gene lost 0 bases, with 10 bases spanning the gap. Germline V gene sequence: CDR1 SGHRS, CDR2 YFSETQ.

At least ten counts were recorded for this clonotype. This chain links TRBV29-1 with TRBJ1-2; no reliable D call. The CDR3 totals 14 residues. Deletions cut 3 bases from V and 7 bases from J, with 18 bases between. CDR1 and CDR2 (germline): SQVTM, ANQGSEA. Written as DNA, the CDR3 is TGCAGCGTTGAGGAGGTTCGAGGACCAGGTGGCTACACCTTC. It translates to CSVEEVRGPGGYTF.

The chain uses TRBV20-1 and TRBJ2-1; D perhaps matches TRBD1 (5 bases). The J call may be faulty, since TRBJ2-7 better matches the DNA end. CDR3 length: 12 amino acids. Germline loops: CDR1 DFQATT, CDR2 SNEGSKA (reference sequence). In nucleotides, the CDR3 is TGCAGTGCTAGAGAGTCGGACAATGAGCAGTACTTC. Its translation is CSARESDNEQYF.

This clonotype was counted at least ten times. V and J are TRBV7-2 and TRBJ1-2; 7 nucleotides agree with TRBD1. CDR1 and CDR2 from the germline V gene are SGHTA and FQGNSA. With 5 bases clipped from V and 8 bases from J, the junction kept 17 bases outside the gene matches. The CDR3 is 16 residues long. CDR3 in amino acids: CASSPGGTENKRGYTF. The CDR3 nucleotides are TGTGCCAGCAGCCCGGGGGGGACAGAGAATAAACGCGGCTACACCTTC.

This clonotype was seen a handful of times. The CDR3 reads CSARVGIGQPQHF. In DNA form, the CDR3 reads TGCAGTGCTAGAGTTGGTATAGGGCAGCCCCAGCATTTT. The chain combines TRBV20-1 with TRBJ1-5; D unresolved. Germline V gene lookup returns CDR1 DFQATT and CDR2 SNEGSKA (reference sequence). CDR3 length: 13 amino acids. Trimming shortened V by 1 base and J by 7 bases, and 11 bases separated the two germline ends.

This clonotype showed up many times. This chain links TRBV29-1 with TRBJ2-3; 12 bases match TRBD2. CDR3 length equals 17 residues. The germline CDR1 and CDR2 sequences are SQVTM and ANQGSEA. Losses at the gene ends were 7 bases for V and 0 bases for J; bases not matched to a gene: 11. In DNA, the CDR3 is TGCAGCGCTAAACTAGCGGGGGGCCGAACTAGCACAGATACGCAGTATTTT. This gives the protein CSAKLAGGRTSTDTQYF.

The chain recombines TRBV4-1 with TRBJ2-1; 14 bases are a match to TRBD2. J gave up 8 bases and V 1 base, and 4 bases lay outside the gene matches. From germline, CDR1 is MGHRA and CDR2 YSYEKL. This CDR3 region has 16 residues. The CDR3 protein is CASSQGGTSGSDEQFF. In DNA, the CDR3 is TGCGCCAGCAGCCAAGGCGGGACTAGCGGGAGCGATGAGCAGTTCTTC.

Ten or more counts support this clonotype. CDR3 DNA: TGTGCCAGCAGCTCCGGAGGATTGGGGGCAAGAGAGACCCAGTACTTC. Protein sequence: CASSSGGLGARETQYF. The chain couples TRBV7-2 to TRBJ2-5; tentatively, D is TRBD1 (6 bases). Germline V lookup: CDR1 SGHTA, CDR2 FQGNSA. This CDR3 has 16 amino acids. V shed 4 bases and J shed 4 bases, with 19 bases lying between them.

This clonotype was seen ten or more times. This sequence joins TRBV20-1 and TRBJ2-1; the D call may be TRBD1 or TRBD2 (5 bases each). V was trimmed by 6 bases and J by 4 bases, leaving 10 bases between them. Germline CDR1 reads DFQATT; CDR2 reads SNEGSKA (reference sequence). The CDR3 is 12 residues long. CDR3 in DNA: TGCAGTGCAATCGAGGGGTACAATGAGCAGTTCTTC. Translated: CSAIEGYNEQFF.

At least ten counts were recorded for this clonotype. V is TRBV4-3 and J is TRBJ2-3, with 8 bases aligning to TRBD2. The germline V gene encodes CDR1 LGHNA and CDR2 YSLEER. Trimming took 0 bases from V and 1 from J; bases not matched to a gene: 3. CDR3 length equals 16 residues. The CDR3 coding sequence is TGCGCCAGCAGCCAAGAACGGGGGGGCGGCACAGATACGCAGTATTTT. This translates into CASSQERGGGTDTQYF.

This clonotype was found a few times. A much more abundant neighbour one base away suggests this may be a read error. The chain uses TRBV5-1 and TRBJ2-5, with 12 bases identical to TRBD2. Per germline, CDR1 SGHRS and CDR2 YFSETQ. V lost 0 bases to trimming and J lost 11 bases; unmatched junction nucleotides: 11. This CDR3 is built from 16 residues. The CDR3 reads CASSLVLAGGTNEQYF. In DNA form, the CDR3 reads TGCGCCAGCAGCTTGGTACTAGCGGGGGGTACGAATGAGCAGTACTTC.

As regards this clonotype: A much larger clone lies one base from this, so it may be a read error. This chain connects TRBV29-1 to TRBJ1-1; a possible D gene is TRBD1 (6 bases). Germline loops: CDR1 SQVTM, CDR2 ANQGSEA. This CDR3 comprises 12 residues. The CDR3 bases are TGCAGCGGTGAAGGGGGGAACACTGAAGCTTTCTTT. Translating gives CSGEGGNTEAFF.

The chain has TRBV5-1 and TRBJ2-5, with 8 nucleotides matching TRBD1. Near its end, the DNA agrees better with TRBJ2-7, so the J call may be wrong. Germline loops: CDR1 SGHRS, CDR2 YFSETQ. This CDR3 comprises 14 residues. The CDR3 nucleotides are TGCGCCAGCTTTGGAGGACAGGGACCCTACGAGCAGTACTTC. Translating it yields CASFGGQGPYEQYF.

A few counts support this clonotype. V and J are TRBV3-1 and TRBJ2-1, with 10 bases aligning to TRBD2. CDR1 is LGHDT, CDR2 YNNKEL, per germline (reference sequence). Trimming took 0 bases from V and 16 from J; bases not matched to a gene: 6. CDR3 length: 13 residues. DNA for the CDR3: TGTGCCAGCAGCCAAGATAGAGCGGGGGGGCACTTCTTC. It yields the protein CASSQDRAGGHFF.

A remark on this clonotype: The junction differs from germline at one of its ends, possibly a read error. The CDR3: CAASRDKVYEQYF. DNA of the CDR3: TGTGCCGCCAGCAGAGATAAGGTCTACGAGCAGTACTTC. J is TRBJ2-4 and V is TRBV15; D is unclear. Matching the DNA end better, TRBJ2-7 makes the J call doubtful. From germline, CDR1 is LNHNV and CDR2 YYDKDF (reference sequence). This CDR3 is built from 13 residues.

The V call is TRBV9, the J call TRBJ1-2; TRBD1 agrees at 8 bases. Trimming removed 4 bases from V and 1 base from J; junction bases left unmatched: 6. This CDR3 comprises 15 residues. CDR1 SGDLS and CDR2 YYNGEE come from the germline V gene. The CDR3 protein is CASSSRQGFNYGYTF. CDR3 coding DNA: TGTGCCAGCAGCTCCCGACAGGGGTTTAACTATGGCTACACCTTC.

The V call is TRBV6-5, the J call TRBJ2-7; 13 bases are a match to TRBD2. With 4 bases clipped from V and 7 bases from J, the junction kept 7 bases outside the gene matches. This CDR3 contains 15 residues. From germline, CDR1 is MNHEY and CDR2 SVGAGI. The CDR3 here is CASSSTSGGYNEQYF. CDR3 nucleotides: TGTGCCAGCAGTTCGACTAGCGGGGGGTACAATGAGCAGTACTTC.

This clonotype was detected ten times or more. J is TRBJ1-4 and V is TRBV12-3 or TRBV12-4; D not resolved. V was trimmed by 3 bases and J by 11 bases, leaving 7 bases between them. This CDR3 has 11 residues. As DNA, the CDR3 is TGTGCCAGCAGTTTGGGTAGTAAACTGTTTTTT. It translates to CASSLGSKLFF.

At least ten counts were recorded for this clonotype. This chain links TRBV2 with TRBJ2-1; D remains ambiguous. The V gene's germline CDR1 is SNHLY and CDR2 FYNNEI. The CDR3 is 16 residues long. V was cut by 2 bases and J by 0 bases, with 11 bases left in between. The CDR3 nucleotides are TGTGCCAGCAGTGAAAGGACGGCCAGCTCCTACAATGAGCAGTTCTTC. Its translation: CASSERTASSYNEQFF. Combining the CDR3 with reference TRBV2 and TRBJ2-1 gives the whole variable domain EPEVTQTPSHQVTQMGQEVILRCVPISNHLYFYWYRQILGQKVEFLVSFYNNEISEKSEIFDDQFSVERPDGSNFTLKIRSTKLEDSAMYFCASSERTASSYNEQFFGPGTRLTVL.

The J gene is TRBJ1-1, the V gene TRBV5-1, with a tentative D call TRBD1 (5 bases). V was shortened by 4 bases and J by 0 bases, with 16 bases between the two germline ends. Germline V gives CDR1 SGHRS, CDR2 YFSETQ. CDR3 length: 16 residues. CDR3 DNA: TGCGCCAGCAGCCCACGAGGCAGGGAGGTGAACACTGAAGCTTTCTTT. This sequence encodes CASSPRGREVNTEAFF.

CDR3 in amino acids: CASSQEGEIIGEKLFF. CDR3 DNA: TGCGCCAGCAGCCAAGAAGGGGAAATCATTGGGGAAAAACTGTTTTTT. This chain connects TRBV4-1 to TRBJ1-4; a weak D match, TRBD1 (5 bases). With 0 bases removed from V and 8 bases from J, the gap between germline ends came to 16 bases. The CDR3 is made up of 16 amino acids. Looked up from germline, CDR1 is MGHRA and CDR2 is YSYEKL.

This clonotype showed up many times. This chain links TRBV9 with TRBJ2-3, with TRBD2 as a possible D gene (5 bases). The germline V gene has CDR1 SGDLS and CDR2 YYNGEE. The CDR3 totals 14 residues. The V and J ends lost 1 base and 3 bases respectively, with 9 bases between them. The CDR3 DNA follows: TGTGCCAGCAGCGTAAGCGGTCTTACAGATACGCAGTATTTT. Translated, it gives CASSVSGLTDTQYF.